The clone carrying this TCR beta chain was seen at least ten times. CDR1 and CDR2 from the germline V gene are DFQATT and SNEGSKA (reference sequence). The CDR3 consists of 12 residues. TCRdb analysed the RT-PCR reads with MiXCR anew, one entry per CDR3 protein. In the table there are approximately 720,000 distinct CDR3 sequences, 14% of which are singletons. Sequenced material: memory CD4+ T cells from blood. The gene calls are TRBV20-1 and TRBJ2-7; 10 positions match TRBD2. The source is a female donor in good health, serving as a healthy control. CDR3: CSVSGRSNEQYF. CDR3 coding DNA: TGCAGCGTTAGCGGGAGGAGTAACGAGCAGTACTTC.